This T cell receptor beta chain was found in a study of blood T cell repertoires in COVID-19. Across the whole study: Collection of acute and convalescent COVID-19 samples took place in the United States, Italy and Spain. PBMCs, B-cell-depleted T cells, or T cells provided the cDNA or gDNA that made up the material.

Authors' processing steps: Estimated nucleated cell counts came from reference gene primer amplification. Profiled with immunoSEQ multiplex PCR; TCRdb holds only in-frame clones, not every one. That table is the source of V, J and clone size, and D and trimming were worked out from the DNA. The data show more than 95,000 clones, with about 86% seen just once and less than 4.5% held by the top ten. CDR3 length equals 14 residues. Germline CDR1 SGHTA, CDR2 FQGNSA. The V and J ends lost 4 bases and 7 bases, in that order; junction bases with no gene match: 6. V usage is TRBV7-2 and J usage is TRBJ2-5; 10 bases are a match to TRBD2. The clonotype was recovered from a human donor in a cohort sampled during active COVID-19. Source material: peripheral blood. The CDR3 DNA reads TGTGCCAGCAGCTCTGGGAGACTAGCGGGGACCCAGTACTTC. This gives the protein CASSSGRLAGTQYF.